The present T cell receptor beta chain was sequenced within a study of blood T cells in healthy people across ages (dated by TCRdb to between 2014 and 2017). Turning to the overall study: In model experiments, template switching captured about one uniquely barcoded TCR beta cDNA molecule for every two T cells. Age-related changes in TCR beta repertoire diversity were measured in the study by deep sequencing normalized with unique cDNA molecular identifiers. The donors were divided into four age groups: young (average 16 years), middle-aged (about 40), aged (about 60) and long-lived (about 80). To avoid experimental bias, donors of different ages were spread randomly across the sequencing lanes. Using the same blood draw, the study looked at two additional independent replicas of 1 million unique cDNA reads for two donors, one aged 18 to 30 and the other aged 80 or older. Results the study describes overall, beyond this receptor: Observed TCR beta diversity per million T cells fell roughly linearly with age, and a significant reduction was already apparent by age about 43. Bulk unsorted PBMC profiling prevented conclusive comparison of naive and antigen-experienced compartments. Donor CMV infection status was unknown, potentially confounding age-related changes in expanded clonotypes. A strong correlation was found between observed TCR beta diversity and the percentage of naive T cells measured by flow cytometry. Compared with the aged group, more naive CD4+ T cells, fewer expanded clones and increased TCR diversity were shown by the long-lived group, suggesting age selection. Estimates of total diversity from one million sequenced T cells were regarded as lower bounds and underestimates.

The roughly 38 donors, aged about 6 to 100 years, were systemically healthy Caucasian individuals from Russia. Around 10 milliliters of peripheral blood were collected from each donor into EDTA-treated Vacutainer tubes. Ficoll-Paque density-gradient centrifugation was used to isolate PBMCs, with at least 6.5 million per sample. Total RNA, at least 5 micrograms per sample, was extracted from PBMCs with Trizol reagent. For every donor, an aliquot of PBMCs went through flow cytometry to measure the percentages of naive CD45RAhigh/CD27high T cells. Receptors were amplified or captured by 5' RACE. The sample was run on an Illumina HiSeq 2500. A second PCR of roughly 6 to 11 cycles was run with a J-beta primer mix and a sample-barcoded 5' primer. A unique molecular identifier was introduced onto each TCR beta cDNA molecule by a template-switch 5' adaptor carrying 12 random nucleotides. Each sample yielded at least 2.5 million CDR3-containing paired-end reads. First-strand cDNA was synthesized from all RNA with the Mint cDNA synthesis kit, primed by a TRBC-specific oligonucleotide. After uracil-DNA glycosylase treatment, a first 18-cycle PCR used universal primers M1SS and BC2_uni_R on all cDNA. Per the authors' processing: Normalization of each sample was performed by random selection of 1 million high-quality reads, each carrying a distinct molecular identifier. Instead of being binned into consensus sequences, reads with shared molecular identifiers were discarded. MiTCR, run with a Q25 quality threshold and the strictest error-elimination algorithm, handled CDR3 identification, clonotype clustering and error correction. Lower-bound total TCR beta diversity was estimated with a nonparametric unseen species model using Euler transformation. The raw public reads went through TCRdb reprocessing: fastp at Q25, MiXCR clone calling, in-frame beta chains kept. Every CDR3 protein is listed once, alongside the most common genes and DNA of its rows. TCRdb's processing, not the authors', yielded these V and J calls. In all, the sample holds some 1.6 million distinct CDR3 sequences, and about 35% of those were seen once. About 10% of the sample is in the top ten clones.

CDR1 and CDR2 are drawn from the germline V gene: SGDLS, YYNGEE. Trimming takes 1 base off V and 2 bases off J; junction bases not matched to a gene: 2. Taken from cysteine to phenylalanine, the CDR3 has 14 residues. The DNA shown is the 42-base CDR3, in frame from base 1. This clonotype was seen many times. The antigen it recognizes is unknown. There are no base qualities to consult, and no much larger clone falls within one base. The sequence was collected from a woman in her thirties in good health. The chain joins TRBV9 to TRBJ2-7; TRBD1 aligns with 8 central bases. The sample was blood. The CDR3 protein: CASSVQGATYEQYF. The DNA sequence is TGTGCCAGCAGCGTACAGGGGGCGACCTACGAGCAGTACTTC.